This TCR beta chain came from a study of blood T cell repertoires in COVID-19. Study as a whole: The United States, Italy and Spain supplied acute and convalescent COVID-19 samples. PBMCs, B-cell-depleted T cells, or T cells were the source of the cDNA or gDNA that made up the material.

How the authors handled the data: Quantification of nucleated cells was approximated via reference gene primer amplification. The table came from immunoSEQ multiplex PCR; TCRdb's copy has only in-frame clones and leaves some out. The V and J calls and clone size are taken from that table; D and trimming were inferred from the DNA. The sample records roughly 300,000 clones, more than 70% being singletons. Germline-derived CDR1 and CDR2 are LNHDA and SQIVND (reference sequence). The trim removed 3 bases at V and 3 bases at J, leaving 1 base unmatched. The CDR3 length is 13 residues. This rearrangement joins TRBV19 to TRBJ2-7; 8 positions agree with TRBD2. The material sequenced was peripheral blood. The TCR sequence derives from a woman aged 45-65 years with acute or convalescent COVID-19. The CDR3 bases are TGTGCCAGTAGTATGCTAGCGGGCTACGAGCAGTACTTC. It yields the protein CASSMLAGYEQYF.